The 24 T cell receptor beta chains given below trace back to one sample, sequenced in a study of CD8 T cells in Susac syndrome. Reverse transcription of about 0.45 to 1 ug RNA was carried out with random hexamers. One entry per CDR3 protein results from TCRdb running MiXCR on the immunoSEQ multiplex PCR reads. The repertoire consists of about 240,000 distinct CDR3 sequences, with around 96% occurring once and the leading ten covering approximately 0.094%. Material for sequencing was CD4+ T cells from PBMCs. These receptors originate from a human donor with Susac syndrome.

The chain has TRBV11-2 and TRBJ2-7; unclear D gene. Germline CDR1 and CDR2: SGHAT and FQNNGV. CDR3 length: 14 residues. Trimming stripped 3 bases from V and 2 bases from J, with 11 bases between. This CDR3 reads CASSLGSGPYEQYF. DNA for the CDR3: TGTGCCAGCAGCTTGGGGTCGGGCCCCTACGAGCAGTACTTC.

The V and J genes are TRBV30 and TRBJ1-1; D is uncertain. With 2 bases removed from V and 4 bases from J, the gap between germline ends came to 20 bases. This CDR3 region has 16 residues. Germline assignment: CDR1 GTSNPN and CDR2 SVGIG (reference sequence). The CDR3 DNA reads TGTGCCTGGAGTACCTCCTTAAGGGTCGGGAGCACTGAAGCTTTCTTT. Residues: CAWSTSLRVGSTEAFF.

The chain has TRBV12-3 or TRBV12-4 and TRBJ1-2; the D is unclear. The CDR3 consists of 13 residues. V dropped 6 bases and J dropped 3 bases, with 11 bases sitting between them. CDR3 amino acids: CASSVGRDYGYTF. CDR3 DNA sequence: TGTGCCAGCAGCGTAGGACGAGACTATGGCTACACCTTC.

DNA for the CDR3: TGTGCCACCAGTGACGTAGGGGGATATGAGCAGTTCTTC. As protein: CATSDVGGYEQFF. The gene calls are TRBV24-1 and TRBJ2-1; maybe TRBD1 (6 bases). Germline V gene sequence: CDR1 KGHDR, CDR2 SFDVKD. This CDR3 spans 13 amino acids. V lost 4 bases and J 8 bases, leaving 11 bases between the germline ends.

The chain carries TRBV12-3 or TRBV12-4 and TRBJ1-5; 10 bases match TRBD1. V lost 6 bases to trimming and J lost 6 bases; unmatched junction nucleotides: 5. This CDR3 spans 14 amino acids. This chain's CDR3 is CASRPGQGPQPQHF. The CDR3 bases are TGTGCCAGCAGGCCGGGACAGGGGCCTCAGCCCCAGCATTTT.

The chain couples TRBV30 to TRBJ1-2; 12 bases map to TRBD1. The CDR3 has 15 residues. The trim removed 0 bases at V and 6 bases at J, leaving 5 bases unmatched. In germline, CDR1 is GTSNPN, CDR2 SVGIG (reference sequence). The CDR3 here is CAWSVLGTGGNGYTF. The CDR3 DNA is TGTGCCTGGAGTGTACTTGGGACAGGGGGCAATGGCTACACCTTC.

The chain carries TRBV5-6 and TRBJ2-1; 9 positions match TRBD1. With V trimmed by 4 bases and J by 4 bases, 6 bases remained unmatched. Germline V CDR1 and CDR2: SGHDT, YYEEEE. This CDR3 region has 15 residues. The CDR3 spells CASSLPGQGYNEQFF. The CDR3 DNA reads TGTGCCAGCAGCCTTCCGGGACAGGGTTACAATGAGCAGTTCTTC.

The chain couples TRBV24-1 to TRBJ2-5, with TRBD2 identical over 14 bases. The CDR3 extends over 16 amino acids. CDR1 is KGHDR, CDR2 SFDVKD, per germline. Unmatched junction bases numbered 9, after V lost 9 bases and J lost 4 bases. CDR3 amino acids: CATGLAGGGSRETQYF. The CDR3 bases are TGTGCCACCGGACTAGCGGGAGGTGGATCGAGAGAGACCCAGTACTTC.

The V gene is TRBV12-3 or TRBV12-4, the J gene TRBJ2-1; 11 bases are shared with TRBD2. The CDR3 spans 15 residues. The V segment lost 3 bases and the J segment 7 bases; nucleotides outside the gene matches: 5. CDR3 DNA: TGTGCCAGCAGTTTTTGGGCTAGCGGGAGGAATGAGCAGTTCTTC. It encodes CASSFWASGRNEQFF.

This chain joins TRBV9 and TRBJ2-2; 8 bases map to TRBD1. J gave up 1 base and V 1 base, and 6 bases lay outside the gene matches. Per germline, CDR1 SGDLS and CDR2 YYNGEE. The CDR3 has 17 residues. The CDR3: CASSVSGGTGNTGELFF. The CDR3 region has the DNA TGTGCCAGCAGCGTATCGGGCGGGACAGGGAACACCGGGGAGCTGTTTTTT.

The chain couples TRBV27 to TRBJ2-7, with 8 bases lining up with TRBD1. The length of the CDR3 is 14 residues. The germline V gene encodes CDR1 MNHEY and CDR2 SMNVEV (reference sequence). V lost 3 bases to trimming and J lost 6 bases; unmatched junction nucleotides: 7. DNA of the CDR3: TGTGCCAGCAGTTTGCAGGGGGCCCTCGCCGAGCAGTACTTC. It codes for CASSLQGALAEQYF.

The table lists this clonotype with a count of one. CDR3 amino acids: CATSRAGGVGTDTQYF. Here the CDR3 DNA reads TGTGCCACCAGCAGGGCCGGGGGGGTGGGCACAGATACGCAGTATTTT. J is TRBJ2-3 and V is TRBV15; 8 nucleotides align to TRBD2. The V segment lost 3 bases and the J segment 1 base; nucleotides outside the gene matches: 6. CDR3 length: 16 residues. CDR1 and CDR2 from the germline V gene are LNHNV and YYDKDF (reference sequence). The complete variable domain, with remaining parts taken from reference TRBV15 and TRBJ2-3, reads DAMVIQNPRYQVTQFGKPVTLSCSQTLNHNVMYWYQQKSSQAPKLLFHYYDKDFNNEADTPDNFQSRRPNTSFCFLDIRSPGLGDTAMYLCATSRAGGVGTDTQYFGPGTRLTVL.

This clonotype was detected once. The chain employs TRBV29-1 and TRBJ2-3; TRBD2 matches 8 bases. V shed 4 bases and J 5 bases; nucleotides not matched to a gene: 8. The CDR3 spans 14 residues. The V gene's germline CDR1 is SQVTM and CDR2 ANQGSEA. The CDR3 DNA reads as TGCAGCGTTGGGTCTCTAGCGGGCAGAGATACGCAGTATTTT. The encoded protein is CSVGSLAGRDTQYF.

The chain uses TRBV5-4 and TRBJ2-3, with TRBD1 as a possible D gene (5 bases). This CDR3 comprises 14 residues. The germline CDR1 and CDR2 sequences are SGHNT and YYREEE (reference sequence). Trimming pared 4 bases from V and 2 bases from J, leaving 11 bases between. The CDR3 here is CASSTGHFTDTQYF. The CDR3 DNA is TGTGCCAGCAGCACCGGACACTTCACAGATACGCAGTATTTT.

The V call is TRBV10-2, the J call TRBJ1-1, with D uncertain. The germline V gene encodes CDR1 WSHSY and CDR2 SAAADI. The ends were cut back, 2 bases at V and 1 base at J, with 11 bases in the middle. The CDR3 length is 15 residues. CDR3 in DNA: TGCGCCAGCAGTGAGGGGTTTTGGGAGAACACTGAAGCTTTCTTT. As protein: CASSEGFWENTEAFF.

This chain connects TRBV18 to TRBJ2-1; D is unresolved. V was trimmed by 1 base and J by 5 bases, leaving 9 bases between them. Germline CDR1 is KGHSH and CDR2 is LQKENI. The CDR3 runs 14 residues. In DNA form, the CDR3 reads TGTGCCAGCTCACCACAAGACGGCCACAATGAGCAGTTCTTC. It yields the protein CASSPQDGHNEQFF.

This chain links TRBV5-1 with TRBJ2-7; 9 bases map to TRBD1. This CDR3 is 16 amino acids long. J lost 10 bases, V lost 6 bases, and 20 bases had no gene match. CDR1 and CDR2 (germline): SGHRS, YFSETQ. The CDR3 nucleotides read TGCGCCAGCAAACCCGAACCCGGGACAGGGAATTGGAGACAGTACTTC. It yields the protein CASKPEPGTGNWRQYF.

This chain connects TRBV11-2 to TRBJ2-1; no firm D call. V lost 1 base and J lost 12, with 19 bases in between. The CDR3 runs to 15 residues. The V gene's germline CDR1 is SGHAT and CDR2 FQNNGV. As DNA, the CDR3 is TGTGCCAGCAGCTTAGGTCTCGAGGCCTACCGATGGCAGTTCTTC. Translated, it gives CASSLGLEAYRWQFF.

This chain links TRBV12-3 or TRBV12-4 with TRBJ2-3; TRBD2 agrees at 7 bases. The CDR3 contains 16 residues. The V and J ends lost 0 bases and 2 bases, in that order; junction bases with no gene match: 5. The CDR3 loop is CASSLASSGHTDTQYF. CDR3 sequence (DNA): TGTGCCAGCAGTTTAGCCTCTAGCGGACACACAGATACGCAGTATTTT.

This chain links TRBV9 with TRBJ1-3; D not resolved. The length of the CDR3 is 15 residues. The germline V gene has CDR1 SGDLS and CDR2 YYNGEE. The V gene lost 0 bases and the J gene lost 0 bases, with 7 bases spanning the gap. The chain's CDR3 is CASSVEWYSGNTIYF. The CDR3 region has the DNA TGTGCCAGCAGCGTAGAGTGGTACTCTGGAAACACCATATATTTT.

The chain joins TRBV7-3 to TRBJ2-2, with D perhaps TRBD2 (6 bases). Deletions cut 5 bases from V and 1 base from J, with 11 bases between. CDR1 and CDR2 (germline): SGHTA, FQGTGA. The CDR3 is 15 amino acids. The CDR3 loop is CASSVGTQNTGELFF. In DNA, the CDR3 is TGTGCCAGCAGCGTCGGGACTCAGAACACCGGGGAGCTGTTTTTT.

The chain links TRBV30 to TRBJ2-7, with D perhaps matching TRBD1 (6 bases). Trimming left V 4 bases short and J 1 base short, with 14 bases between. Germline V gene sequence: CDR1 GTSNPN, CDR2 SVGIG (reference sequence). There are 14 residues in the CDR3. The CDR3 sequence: CAWKRLTGSYEQYF. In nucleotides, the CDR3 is TGTGCCTGGAAACGCCTTACAGGGTCCTACGAGCAGTACTTC.

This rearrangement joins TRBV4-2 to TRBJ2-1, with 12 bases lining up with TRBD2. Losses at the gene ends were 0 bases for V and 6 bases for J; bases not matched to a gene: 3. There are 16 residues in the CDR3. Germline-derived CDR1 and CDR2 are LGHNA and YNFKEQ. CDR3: CASSQETSGRGNEQFF. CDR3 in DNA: TGTGCCAGCAGCCAAGAGACTAGCGGGAGAGGCAATGAGCAGTTCTTC.

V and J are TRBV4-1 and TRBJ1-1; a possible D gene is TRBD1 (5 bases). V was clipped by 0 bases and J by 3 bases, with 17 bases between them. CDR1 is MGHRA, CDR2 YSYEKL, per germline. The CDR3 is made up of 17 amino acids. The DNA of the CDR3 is TGCGCCAGCAGCCAAGAACTACACCCCGGGGGAGACACTGAAGCTTTCTTT. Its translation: CASSQELHPGGDTEAFF.